The T cell receptor (beta chain) under discussion was sequenced for a study of T cell repertoires in cytomegalovirus infection (dated by TCRdb to about 2019). The study in broad terms: Alongside well-studied HLA-B-restricted epitopes, the peptide stimulations were aimed at recently identified HLA-C-restricted CMV epitopes, whose presentation resists viral immunomodulation. The HLA type of each donor mattered for the analysis, because public TCR beta signatures pointed to carriage of CMV infection along with the matching HLA type. The investigation overall reported the following: The ex vivo response was dominated by HLA-C-restricted CMV-specific TCR beta clonotypes, and the single most frequent clonotype in two of eight donors was supplied by these HLA-C-restricted clonotypes. Carriers of CMV infection plus the relevant HLA type were discriminated by the cumulative frequency of public TCR beta family members in the study cohort and in an independent 352-donor cohort.

Sequencing was performed on an Illumina HiSeq 1500. Through fastp at Q25 and MiXCR, TCRdb rebuilt clones from the public reads, retaining in-frame beta chains. When rows share a CDR3 protein, they turn into one entry using the most common DNA and genes. The sample records about 63,000 distinct CDR3 sequences, 20% of which are singletons. The ten largest clonotypes hold around 72% of the sample. This clonotype was seen a few times. Its antigen remains undetermined. Within one base of it there is no much larger clone, and no base qualities were kept. The treatment or condition label of this sample denotes: in vitro stimulation with specific CMV peptide epitopes to enrich CMV-specific T cells. The CDR3 holds 15 amino acids from the cysteine to the phenylalanine. The DNA shown is the 45-base CDR3, in frame from base 1. Compared with germline, V lacks 7 bases and J lacks 3 bases; bases without a gene match: 11. The germline V gene supplies CDR1 SGDLS and CDR2 YYNGEE.

The material was CD8+ T cells from cultured PBMCs, obtained from culture after CMV antigen stimulation. Recombination linked TRBV9 to TRBJ2-3; 7 bases in the middle match TRBD2. This receptor was obtained from a human donor in good health (CMV status not recorded). Some clones in this sample may be carry-over from other donors' samples. The DNA is TGTGCCAGCGCCTCGGGGGGAGTATTTACAGATACGCAGTATTTT. Its protein product is CASASGGVFTDTQYF.